This note documents a single TCR beta chain sequence. Losses at the gene ends were 11 bases for V and 6 bases for J; bases not matched to a gene: 14. CDR1 is SEHNR, CDR2 FQNEAQ, per germline (reference sequence). The CDR3 totals 14 residues. Profiling relied on immunoSEQ multiplex PCR, and the TCRdb table lists in-frame clones only, not all of them. The sample records under 2,500,000 clones, 90% to 96% being singletons. The sample originates from a study of shared clonotypes between healthy human individuals. The overall study: Sampling drew on donors who were a couple of women and a few men aged 18 to 49. Per donor, CD8 memory used one plate, CD8 naive used two, CD4 memory used three and CD4 naive used three.

Material for sequencing was naive CD4+ T cells sorted from blood. Subset defined: CD45RA+ positively selected. This rearrangement joins TRBV7-9 to TRBJ2-7; 9 bases line up with TRBD1. The sequence was collected from a man aged 18 to 30 in good health. The CDR3 reads CACVRDRDGGEQYF. As DNA, the CDR3 is TGTGCCTGCGTCCGGGACAGGGATGGGGGCGAGCAGTACTTC.